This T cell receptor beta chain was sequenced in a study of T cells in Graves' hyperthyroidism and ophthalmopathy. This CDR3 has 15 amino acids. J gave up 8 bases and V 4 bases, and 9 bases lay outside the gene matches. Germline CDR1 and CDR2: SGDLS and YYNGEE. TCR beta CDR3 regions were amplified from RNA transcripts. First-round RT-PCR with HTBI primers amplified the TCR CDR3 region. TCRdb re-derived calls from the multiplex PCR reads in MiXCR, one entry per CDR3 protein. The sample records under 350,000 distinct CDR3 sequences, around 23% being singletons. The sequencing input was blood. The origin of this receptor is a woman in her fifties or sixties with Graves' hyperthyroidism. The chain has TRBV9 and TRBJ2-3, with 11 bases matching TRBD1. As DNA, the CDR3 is TGTGCCAGCAGCCCCCCGGGACAGGGGGACGGTACGCAGTATTTT. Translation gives CASSPPGQGDGTQYF.